The 10 T cell receptor beta chains given below trace back to one sample, sequenced in a study of T cell changes during pregnancy in multiple sclerosis. Produced via immunoSEQ multiplex PCR; TCRdb's table is partial and in-frame only. Seen here are 55,000 to 65,000 clones, just under 95% observed once, and the top ten hold roughly 0.35%. The sequences come from CD4+ T cells from peripheral blood mononuclear cells, collected before pregnancy. Receptors were obtained from a female donor with multiple sclerosis, enrolled in a pregnancy study.

The V call is TRBV5-1, the J call TRBJ2-3; TRBD2 might be the D (5 bases). Per the germline V gene, CDR1 is SGHRS and CDR2 is YFSETQ. Between the trimmed V and J ends, which lost 4 bases and 3 bases, there was a span of 6 bases. The CDR3 sequence is 12 residues long. The CDR3 nucleotides read TGCGCCAGCAGCCCGGGGACAGATACGCAGTATTTT. This sequence encodes CASSPGTDTQYF. The full variable domain, its missing parts supplied by reference TRBV5-1 and TRBJ2-3, is KAGVTQTPRYLIKTRGQQVTLSCSPISGHRSVSWYQQTPGQGLQFLFEYFSETQRNKGNFPGRFSGRQFSNSRSEMNVSTLELGDSALYLCASSPGTDTQYFGPGTRLTVL.

The V and J genes are TRBV5-4 and TRBJ1-1, with TRBD1 as a possible D gene (6 bases). Trimming took off 0 bases at V and 0 bases at J, with 9 bases between the two ends. This CDR3 has 15 residues. Germline CDR1 reads SGHNT; CDR2 reads YYREEE (reference sequence). CDR3 region: CASSLGGGLNTEAFF. DNA for the CDR3: TGTGCCAGCAGCTTGGGAGGGGGTTTGAACACTGAAGCTTTCTTT.

The rearrangement uses TRBV28 and TRBJ2-3; 10 bases agree with TRBD2. The V segment lost 3 bases and the J segment 4 bases; nucleotides outside the gene matches: 4. This CDR3 contains 15 residues. Germline CDR1 and CDR2: MDHEN and SYDVKM. The CDR3 loop is CASSLSGRGPDTQYF. Written as DNA, the CDR3 is TGTGCCAGCAGTTTGAGCGGGAGGGGTCCAGATACGCAGTATTTT.

The V and J genes are TRBV29-1 and TRBJ2-1; TRBD2 matches at 7 bases. The J segment lost 6 bases and the V segment lost 7 bases, leaving 6 bases of the junction unmatched. The V gene's germline CDR1 is SQVTM and CDR2 ANQGSEA. The CDR3 runs to 12 residues. The CDR3 spells CSGEGLGNEQFF. DNA for the CDR3: TGCAGCGGGGAGGGTCTCGGCAATGAGCAGTTCTTC.

The chain recombines TRBV28 with TRBJ2-1, with D perhaps TRBD2 (5 bases). The length of the CDR3 is 14 residues. Germline V CDR1 and CDR2: MDHEN, SYDVKM. Trimming stripped 7 bases from V and 0 bases from J, with 10 bases between. The CDR3 bases are TGTGCCAGCACCAGAGCGGCCTCCTACAATGAGCAGTTCTTC. Its translation is CASTRAASYNEQFF.

This clone came up a few times. This chain joins TRBV19 and TRBJ2-2, with 8 positions matching TRBD2. The CDR3 has 15 residues. The ends lost 4 bases at V and 5 bases at J; junction bases unmatched: 6. Germline V gene lookup returns CDR1 LNHDA and CDR2 SQIVND (reference sequence). The CDR3 nucleotides are TGTGCCAGTAGTAATGCGGGAGGAAGGACCGGGGAGCTGTTTTTT. Protein: CASSNAGGRTGELFF.

The chain has TRBV5-6 and TRBJ1-1; 11 bases are a match to TRBD1. This CDR3 comprises 16 residues. CDR1 is SGHDT, CDR2 YYEEEE, per germline. Losses at the gene ends were 2 bases for V and 5 bases for J; bases not matched to a gene: 8. For the CDR3, the DNA is TGTGCCAGCAGCTTATTTACCGGGACAGGGGGGACTGAAGCTTTCTTT. Translating gives CASSLFTGTGGTEAFF.

V and J are TRBV9 and TRBJ2-7; TRBD1 matches at 10 bases. The germline CDR1 and CDR2 sequences are SGDLS and YYNGEE. This CDR3 is 16 amino acids long. J was trimmed by 3 bases and V by 0 bases; bases with no gene match: 6. CDR3 residues: CASSVGTGTGVYEQYF. CDR3 coding DNA: TGTGCCAGCAGCGTAGGGACCGGGACAGGGGTCTACGAGCAGTACTTC.

J is TRBJ2-3 and V is TRBV5-4; 8 bases are shared with TRBD2. CDR1 is SGHNT and CDR2 is YYREEE in the germline V gene (reference sequence). This CDR3 is built from 16 residues. V dropped 4 bases and J dropped 4; count of bases not matched to a gene: 11. The CDR3 sequence: CASSPTRTSISDTQYF. The DNA of the CDR3 is TGTGCCAGCAGCCCCACGAGGACTAGCATATCAGATACGCAGTATTTT.

The chain is built from TRBV29-1 and TRBJ1-1, with a tentative D call TRBD1 (5 bases). The CDR3 is 11 amino acids. The germline V and J ends were trimmed by 6 bases and 4 bases, with 9 bases remaining between them. Germline CDR1 SQVTM, CDR2 ANQGSEA. CDR3 sequence (DNA): TGCAGCGTGGGGCGCAGCACTGAAGCTTTCTTT. Its translation: CSVGRSTEAFF.